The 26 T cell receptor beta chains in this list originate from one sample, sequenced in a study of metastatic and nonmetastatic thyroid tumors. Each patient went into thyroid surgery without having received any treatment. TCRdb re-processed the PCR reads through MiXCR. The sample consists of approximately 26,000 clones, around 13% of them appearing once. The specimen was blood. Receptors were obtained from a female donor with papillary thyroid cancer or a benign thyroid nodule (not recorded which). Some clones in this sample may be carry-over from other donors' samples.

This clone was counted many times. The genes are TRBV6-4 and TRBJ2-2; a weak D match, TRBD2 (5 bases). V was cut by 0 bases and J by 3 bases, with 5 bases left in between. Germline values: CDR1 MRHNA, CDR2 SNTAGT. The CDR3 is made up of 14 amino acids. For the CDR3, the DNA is TGTGCCAGCAGTGACTCGAGGGACACCGGGGAGCTGTTTTTT. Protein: CASSDSRDTGELFF.

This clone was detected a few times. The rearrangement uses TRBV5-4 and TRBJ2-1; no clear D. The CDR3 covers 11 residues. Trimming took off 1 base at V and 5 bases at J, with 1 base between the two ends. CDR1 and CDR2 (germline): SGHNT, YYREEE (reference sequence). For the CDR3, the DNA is TGTGCCAGCAGCTTGAACAATGAGCAGTTCTTC. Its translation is CASSLNNEQFF.

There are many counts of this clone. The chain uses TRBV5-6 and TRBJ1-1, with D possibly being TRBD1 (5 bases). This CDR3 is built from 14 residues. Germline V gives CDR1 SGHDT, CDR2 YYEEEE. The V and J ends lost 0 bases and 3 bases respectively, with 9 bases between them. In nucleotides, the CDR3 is TGTGCCAGCAGCTTGGGCGGCAGGGACACTGAAGCTTTCTTT. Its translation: CASSLGGRDTEAFF. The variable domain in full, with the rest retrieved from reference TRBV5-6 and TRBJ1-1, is DAGVTQSPTHLIKTRGQQVTLRCSPKSGHDTVSWYQQALGQGPQFIFQYYEEEERQRGNFPDRFSGHQFPNYSSELNVNALLLGDSALYLCASSLGGRDTEAFFGQGTRLTVV.

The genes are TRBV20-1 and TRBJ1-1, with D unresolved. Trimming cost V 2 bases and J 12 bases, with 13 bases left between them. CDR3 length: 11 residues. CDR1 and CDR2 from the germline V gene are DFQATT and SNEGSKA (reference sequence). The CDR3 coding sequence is TGCAGTGCTAGACCCCGGCCAGAATCTTTCTTT. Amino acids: CSARPRPESFF.

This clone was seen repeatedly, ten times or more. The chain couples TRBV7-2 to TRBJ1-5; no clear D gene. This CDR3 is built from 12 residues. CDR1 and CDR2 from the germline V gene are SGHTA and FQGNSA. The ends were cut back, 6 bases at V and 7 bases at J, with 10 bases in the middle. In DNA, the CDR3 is TGTGCCAGCAGTCATCACATGCAGCCCCAGCATTTT. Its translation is CASSHHMQPQHF. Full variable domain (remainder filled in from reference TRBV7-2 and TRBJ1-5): GAGVSQSPSNKVTEKGKDVELRCDPISGHTALYWYRQSLGQGLEFLIYFQGNSAPDKSGLPSDRFSAERTGGSVSTLTIQRTQQEDSAVYLCASSHHMQPQHFGDGTRLSIL.

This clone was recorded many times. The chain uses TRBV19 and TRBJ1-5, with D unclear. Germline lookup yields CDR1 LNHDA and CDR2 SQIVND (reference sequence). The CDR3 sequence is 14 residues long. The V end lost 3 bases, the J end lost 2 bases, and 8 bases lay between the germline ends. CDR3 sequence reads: CASSIRGGNQPQHF. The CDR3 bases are TGTGCCAGTAGTATCCGGGGTGGCAATCAGCCCCAGCATTTT.

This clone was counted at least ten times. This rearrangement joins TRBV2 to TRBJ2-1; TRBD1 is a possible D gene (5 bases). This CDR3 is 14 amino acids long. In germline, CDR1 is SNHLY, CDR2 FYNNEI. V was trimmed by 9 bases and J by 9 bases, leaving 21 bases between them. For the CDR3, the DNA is TGTGCCAGTTCCTGGGTAGTGGCCCAGGGTGAGCAGTTCTTC. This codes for CASSWVVAQGEQFF.

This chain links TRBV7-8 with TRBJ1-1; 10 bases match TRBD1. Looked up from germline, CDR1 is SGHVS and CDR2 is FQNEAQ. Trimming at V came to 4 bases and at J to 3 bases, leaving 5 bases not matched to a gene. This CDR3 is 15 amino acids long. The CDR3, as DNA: TGTGCCAGCAGCTCGCCGGGACAGGGGTACACTGAAGCTTTCTTT. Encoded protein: CASSSPGQGYTEAFF.

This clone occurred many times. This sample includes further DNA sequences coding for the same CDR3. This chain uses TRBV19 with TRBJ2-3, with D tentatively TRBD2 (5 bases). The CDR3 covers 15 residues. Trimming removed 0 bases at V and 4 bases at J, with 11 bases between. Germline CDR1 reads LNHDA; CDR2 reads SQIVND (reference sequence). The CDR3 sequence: CASSIDLGGPDTQYF. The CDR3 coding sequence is TGTGCCAGTAGTATAGATTTGGGCGGGCCAGATACGCAGTATTTT.

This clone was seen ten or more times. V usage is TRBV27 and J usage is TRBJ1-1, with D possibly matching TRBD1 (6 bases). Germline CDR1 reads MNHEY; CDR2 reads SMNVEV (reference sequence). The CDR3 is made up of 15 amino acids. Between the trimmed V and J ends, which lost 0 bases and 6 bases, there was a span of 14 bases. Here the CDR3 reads CASSLSPRGGAEAFF. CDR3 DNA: TGTGCCAGCAGTTTATCGCCTAGGGGGGGGGCTGAAGCTTTCTTT.

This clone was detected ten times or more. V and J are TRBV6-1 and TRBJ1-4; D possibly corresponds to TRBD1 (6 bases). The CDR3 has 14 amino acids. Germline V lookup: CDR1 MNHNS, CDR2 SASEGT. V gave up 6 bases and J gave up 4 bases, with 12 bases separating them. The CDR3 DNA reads TGTGCCAGCAGGGACTCAGGGGATAATGAAAAACTGTTTTTT. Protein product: CASRDSGDNEKLFF.

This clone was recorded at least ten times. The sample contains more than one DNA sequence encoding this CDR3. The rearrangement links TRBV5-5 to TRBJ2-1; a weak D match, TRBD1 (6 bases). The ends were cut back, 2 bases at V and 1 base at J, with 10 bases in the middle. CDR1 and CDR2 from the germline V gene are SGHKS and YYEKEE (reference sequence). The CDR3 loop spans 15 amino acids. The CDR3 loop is CASSFEQGSYNEQFF. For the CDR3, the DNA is TGTGCCAGCAGCTTTGAACAGGGATCCTACAATGAGCAGTTCTTC.

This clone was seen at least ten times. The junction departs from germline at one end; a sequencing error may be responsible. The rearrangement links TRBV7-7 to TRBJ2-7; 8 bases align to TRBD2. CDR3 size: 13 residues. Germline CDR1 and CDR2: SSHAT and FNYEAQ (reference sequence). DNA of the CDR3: TGTGCTAGCAGCTTAGCGGGGAGGGACGAGCAGTACTTC. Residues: CASSLAGRDEQYF.

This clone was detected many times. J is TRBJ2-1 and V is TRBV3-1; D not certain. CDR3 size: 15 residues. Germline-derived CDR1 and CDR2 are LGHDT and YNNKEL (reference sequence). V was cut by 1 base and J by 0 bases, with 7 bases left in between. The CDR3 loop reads CASSQGDSSYNEQFF. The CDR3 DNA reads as TGTGCCAGCAGCCAAGGGGATAGCTCCTACAATGAGCAGTTCTTC.

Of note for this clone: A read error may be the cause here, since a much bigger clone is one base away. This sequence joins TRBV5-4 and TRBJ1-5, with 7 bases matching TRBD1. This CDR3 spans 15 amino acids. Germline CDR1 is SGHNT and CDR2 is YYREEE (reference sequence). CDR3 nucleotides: TGTGTCAGCACCCCGGGACAGCATAGCAATCAGCCCCAGCATTTT. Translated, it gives CVSTPGQHSNQPQHF.

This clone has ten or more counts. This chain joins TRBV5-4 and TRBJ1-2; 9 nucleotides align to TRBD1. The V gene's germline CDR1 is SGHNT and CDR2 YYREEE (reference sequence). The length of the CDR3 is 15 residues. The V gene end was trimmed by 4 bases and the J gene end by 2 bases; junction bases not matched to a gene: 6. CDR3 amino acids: CASSPGTGLNYGYTF. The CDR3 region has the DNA TGTGCCAGCAGCCCCGGGACAGGGCTGAACTATGGCTACACCTTC.

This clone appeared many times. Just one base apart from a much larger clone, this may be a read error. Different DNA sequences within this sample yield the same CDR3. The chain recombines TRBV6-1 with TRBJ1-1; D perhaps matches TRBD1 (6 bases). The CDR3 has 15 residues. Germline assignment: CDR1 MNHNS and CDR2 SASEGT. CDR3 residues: CASIQRGAGTAEAFF. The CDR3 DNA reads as TGTGCCAGCATACAACGGGGGGCAGGCACCGCTGAGGCTTTCTTT.

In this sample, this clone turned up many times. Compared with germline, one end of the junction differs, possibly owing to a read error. DNA for the CDR3: TGTGCTAGCAGCTTCGGGACTAGCGGCTACAATGAGCAGTTCTTC. As protein: CASSFGTSGYNEQFF. The chain is built from TRBV7-7 and TRBJ2-1; 11 bases agree with TRBD2. CDR3 length: 15 residues. Germline assignment: CDR1 SSHAT and CDR2 FNYEAQ (reference sequence).

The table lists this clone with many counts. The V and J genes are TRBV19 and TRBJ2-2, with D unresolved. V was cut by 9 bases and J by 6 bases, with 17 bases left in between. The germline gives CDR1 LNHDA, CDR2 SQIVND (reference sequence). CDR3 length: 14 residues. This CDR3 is CASRVEGVAGELFF. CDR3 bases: TGTGCCAGCCGAGTGGAAGGAGTAGCCGGGGAGCTGTTTTTT.

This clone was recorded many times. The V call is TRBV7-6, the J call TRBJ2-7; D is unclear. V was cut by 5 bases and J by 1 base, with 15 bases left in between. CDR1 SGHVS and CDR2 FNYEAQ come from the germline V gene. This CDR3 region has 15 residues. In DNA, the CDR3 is TGTGCCAGCAGCCCTCGAGGAACAGCATCCTACGAGCAGTACTTC. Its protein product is CASSPRGTASYEQYF. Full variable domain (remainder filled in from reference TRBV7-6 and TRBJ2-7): GAGVSQSPRYKVTKRGQDVALRCDPISGHVSLYWYRQALGQGPEFLTYFNYEAQQDKSGLPNDRFSAERPEGSISTLTIQRTEQRDSAMYRCASSPRGTASYEQYFGPGTRLTVT.

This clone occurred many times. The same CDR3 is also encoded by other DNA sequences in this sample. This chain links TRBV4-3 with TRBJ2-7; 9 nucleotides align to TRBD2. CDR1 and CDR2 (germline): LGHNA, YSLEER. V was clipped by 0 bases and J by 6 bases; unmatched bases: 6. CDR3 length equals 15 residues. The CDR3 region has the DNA TGCGCCAGCAGCCAAGAATTAGCGGGAGTCGCCGAGCAGTACTTC. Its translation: CASSQELAGVAEQYF.

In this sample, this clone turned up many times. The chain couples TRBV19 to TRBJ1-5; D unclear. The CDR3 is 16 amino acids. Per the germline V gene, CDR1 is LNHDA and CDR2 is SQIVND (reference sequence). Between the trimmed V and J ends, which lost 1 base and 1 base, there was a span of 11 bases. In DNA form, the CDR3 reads TGTGCCAGTAGTATAGGAGTGGCAGACAGCAATCAGCCCCAGCATTTT. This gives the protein CASSIGVADSNQPQHF.

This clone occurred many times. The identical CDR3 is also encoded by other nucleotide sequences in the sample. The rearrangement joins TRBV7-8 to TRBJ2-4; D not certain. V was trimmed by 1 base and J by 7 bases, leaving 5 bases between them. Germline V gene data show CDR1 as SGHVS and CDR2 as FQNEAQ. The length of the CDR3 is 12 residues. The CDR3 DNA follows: TGTGCCAGCAGCTTAGTCGAGAACATTCAGTACTTC. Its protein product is CASSLVENIQYF.

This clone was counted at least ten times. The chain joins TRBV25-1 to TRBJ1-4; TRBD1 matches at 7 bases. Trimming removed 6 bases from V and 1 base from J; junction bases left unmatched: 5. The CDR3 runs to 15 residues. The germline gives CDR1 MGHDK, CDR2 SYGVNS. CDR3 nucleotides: TGTGCCAGCAGACAGGGGCGGGTAACTAATGAAAAACTGTTTTTT. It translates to CASRQGRVTNEKLFF.

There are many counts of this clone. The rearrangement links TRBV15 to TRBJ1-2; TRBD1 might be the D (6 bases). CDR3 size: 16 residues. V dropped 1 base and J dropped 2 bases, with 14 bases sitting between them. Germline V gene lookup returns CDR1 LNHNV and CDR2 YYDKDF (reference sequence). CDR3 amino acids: CATSRGLPGANYGYTF. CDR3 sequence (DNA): TGTGCCACCAGCAGAGGTCTTCCGGGGGCCAACTATGGCTACACCTTC.

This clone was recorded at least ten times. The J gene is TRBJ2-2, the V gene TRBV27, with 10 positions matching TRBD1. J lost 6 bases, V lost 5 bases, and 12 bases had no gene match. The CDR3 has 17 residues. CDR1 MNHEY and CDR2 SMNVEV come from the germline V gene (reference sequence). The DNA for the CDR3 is TGTGCCAGCAGTCAAACCAGGGACAGGGGAGGATCCGGGGAGCTGTTTTTT. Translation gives CASSQTRDRGGSGELFF.